Sequencing of this TCR beta chain was carried out in a study of Ad26.COV2.S vaccination and SARS-CoV-2 variants. General observations from the study: The placebo group had lower spike-specific TCR breadth than the vaccine recipients did. Total T cell responses were possibly underestimated by TCR breadth and depth analyses. Substantial breadth in spike-specific CD8+ and CD4+ T cell responses was reportedly seen after vaccination. Breadth measured for non-spike TCRs was similar across vaccine and placebo recipients.

Notes on this clone: Antigen: not known.

Trimming cost V 5 bases and J 7 bases; bases outside gene matches: 7. The CDR3 spans 13 residues. Generated by immunoSEQ multiplex PCR, the TCRdb table keeps only in-frame clones and is missing some. The sample lists about 350,000 clones; about 91% were seen once. This specimen consisted of peripheral blood, obtained after recovery from COVID-19. The receptor was isolated from a human donor who had recovered from COVID-19. This chain connects TRBV12-3 or TRBV12-4 to TRBJ1-1; 7 bases match TRBD1. CDR3 amino acids: CASSPGQAREAFF. CDR3 in DNA: TGTGCCAGCAGTCCCGGACAGGCCCGTGAAGCTTTCTTT.